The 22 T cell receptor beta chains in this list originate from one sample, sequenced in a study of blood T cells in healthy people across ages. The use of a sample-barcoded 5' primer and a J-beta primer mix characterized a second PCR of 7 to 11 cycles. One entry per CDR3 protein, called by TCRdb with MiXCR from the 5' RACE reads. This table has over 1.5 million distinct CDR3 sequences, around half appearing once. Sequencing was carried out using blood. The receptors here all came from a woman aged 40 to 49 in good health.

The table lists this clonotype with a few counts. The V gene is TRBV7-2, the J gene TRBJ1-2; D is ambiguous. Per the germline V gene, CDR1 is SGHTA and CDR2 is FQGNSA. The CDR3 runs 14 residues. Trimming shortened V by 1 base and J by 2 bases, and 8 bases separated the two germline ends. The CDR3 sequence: CASSLGPANYGYTF. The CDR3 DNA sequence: TGTGCCAGCAGCTTAGGTCCAGCCAACTATGGCTACACCTTC.

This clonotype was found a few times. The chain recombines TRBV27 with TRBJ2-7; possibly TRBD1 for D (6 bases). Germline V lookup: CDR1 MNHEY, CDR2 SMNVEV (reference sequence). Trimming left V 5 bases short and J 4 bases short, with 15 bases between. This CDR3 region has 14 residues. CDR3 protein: CASSPNPQGYEQYF. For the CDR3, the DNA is TGTGCCAGCAGTCCGAACCCACAGGGTTACGAGCAGTACTTC.

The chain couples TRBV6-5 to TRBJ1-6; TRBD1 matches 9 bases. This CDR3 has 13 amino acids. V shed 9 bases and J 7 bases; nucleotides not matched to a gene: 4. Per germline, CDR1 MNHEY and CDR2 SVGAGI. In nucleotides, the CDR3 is TGTGCCAGTTCGACAGGGGGAAATTCACCCCTCCACTTT. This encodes CASSTGGNSPLHF.

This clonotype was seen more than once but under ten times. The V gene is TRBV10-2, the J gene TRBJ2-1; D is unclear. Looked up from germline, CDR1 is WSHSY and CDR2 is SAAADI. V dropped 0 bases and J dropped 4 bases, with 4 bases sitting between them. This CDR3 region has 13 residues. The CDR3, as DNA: TGCGCCAGCAGTGAGTCTCTGTACAATGAGCAGTTCTTC. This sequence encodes CASSESLYNEQFF.

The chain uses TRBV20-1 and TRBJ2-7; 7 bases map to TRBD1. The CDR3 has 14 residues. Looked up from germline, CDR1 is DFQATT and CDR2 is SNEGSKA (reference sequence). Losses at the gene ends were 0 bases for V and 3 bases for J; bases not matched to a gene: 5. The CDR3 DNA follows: TGCAGTGCTAGAGACCGGGACAGAATCTACGAGCAGTACTTC. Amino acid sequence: CSARDRDRIYEQYF.

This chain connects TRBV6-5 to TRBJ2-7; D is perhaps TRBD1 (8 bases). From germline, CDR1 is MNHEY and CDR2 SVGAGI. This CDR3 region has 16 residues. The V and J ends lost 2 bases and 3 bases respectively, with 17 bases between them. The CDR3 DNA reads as TGTGCCAGCAGTTACAGCGGGACAGGAGGTTTCTACGAGCAGTACTTC. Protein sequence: CASSYSGTGGFYEQYF.

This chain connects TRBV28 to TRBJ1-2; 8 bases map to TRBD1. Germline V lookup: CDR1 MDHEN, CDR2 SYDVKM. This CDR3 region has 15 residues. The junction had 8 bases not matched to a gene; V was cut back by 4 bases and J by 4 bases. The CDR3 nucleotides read TGTGCCAGCAGTTCCCCCCGGACAGGGACCTATGGCTACACCTTC. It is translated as CASSSPRTGTYGYTF.

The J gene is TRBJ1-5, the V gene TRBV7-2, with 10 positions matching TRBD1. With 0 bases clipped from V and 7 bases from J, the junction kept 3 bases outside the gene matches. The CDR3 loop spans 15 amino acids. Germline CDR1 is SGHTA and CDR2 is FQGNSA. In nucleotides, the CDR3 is TGTGCCAGCAGCTTAGCGACAGGGGGCGTGCAGCCCCAGCATTTT. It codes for CASSLATGGVQPQHF.

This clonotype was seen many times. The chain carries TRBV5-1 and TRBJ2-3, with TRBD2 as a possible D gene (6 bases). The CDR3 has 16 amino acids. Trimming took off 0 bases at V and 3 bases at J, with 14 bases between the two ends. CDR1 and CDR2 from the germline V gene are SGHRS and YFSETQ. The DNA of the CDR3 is TGCGCCAGCAGCTTGGATTCGGGGGTTAGTACAGATACGCAGTATTTT. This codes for CASSLDSGVSTDTQYF.

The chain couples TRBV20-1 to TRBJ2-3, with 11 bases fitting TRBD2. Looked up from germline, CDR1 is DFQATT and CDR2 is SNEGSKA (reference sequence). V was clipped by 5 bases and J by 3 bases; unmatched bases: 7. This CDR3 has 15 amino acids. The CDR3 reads CSASSTSGGTDTQYF. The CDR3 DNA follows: TGCAGTGCTTCCTCAACTAGCGGGGGTACAGATACGCAGTATTTT.

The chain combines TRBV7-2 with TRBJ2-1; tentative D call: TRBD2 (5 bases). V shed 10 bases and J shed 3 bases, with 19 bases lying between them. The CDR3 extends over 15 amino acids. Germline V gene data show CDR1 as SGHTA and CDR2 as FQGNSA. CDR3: CATTRVYGDYNEQFF. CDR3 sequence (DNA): TGTGCCACAACTAGGGTCTACGGTGACTACAATGAGCAGTTCTTC.

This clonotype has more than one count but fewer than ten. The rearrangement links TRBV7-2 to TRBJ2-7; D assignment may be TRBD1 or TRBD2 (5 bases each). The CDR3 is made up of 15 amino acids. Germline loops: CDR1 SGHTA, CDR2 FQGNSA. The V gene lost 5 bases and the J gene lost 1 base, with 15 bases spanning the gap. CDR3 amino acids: CASSPGAVNSYEQYF. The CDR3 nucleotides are TGTGCCAGCAGCCCCGGGGCGGTAAATTCCTACGAGCAGTACTTC.

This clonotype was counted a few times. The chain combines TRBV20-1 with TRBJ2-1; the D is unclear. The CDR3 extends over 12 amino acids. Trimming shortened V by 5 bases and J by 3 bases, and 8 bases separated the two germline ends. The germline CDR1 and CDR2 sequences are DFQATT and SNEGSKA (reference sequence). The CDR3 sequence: CSAPSSYNEQFF. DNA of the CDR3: TGCAGTGCTCCCAGTAGCTACAATGAGCAGTTCTTC.

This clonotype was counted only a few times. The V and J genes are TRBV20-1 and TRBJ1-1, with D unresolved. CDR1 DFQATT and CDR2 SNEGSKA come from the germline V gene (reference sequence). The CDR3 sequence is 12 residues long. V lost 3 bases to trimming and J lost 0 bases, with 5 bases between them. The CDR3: CSASWVNTEAFF. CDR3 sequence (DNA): TGCAGTGCTAGTTGGGTGAACACTGAAGCTTTCTTT.

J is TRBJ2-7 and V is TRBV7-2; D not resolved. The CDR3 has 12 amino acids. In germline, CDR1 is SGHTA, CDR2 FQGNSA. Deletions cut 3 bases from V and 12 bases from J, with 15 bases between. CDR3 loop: CASSLFQETRYF. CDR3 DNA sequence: TGTGCCAGCAGCTTGTTTCAAGAGACCCGGTACTTC.

The CDR3 region has the DNA TGTGCCAGCAGCTTACAGGGAGGTCCTAACTATGGCTACACCTTC. This sequence encodes CASSLQGGPNYGYTF. V is TRBV7-9 and J is TRBJ1-2; D perhaps matches TRBD1 (5 bases). Germline CDR1 SEHNR, CDR2 FQNEAQ (reference sequence). This CDR3 has 15 residues. The germline V and J ends were trimmed by 2 bases and 0 bases, with 10 bases remaining between them.

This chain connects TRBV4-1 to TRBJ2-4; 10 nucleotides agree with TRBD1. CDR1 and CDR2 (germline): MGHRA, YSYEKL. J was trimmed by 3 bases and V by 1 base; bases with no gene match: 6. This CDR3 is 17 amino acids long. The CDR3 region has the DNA TGCGCCAGCAGCCAAGGCCCGGGGACAGGGGACAAAAACATTCAGTACTTC. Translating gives CASSQGPGTGDKNIQYF.

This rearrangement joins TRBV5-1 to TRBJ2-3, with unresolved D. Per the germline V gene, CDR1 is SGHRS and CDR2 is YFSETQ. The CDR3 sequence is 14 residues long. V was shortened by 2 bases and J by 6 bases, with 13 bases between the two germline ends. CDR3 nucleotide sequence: TGCGCCAGCAGCTTTAAACCGGCCGGGGATACGCAGTATTTT. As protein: CASSFKPAGDTQYF.

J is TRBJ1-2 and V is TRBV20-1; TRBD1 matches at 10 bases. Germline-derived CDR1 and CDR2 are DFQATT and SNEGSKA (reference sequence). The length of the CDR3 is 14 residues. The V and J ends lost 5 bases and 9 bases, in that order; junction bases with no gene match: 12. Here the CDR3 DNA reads TGCAGTGCTCATAAGGGACAGGGGCACCGTCGCTACACCTTC. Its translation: CSAHKGQGHRRYTF.

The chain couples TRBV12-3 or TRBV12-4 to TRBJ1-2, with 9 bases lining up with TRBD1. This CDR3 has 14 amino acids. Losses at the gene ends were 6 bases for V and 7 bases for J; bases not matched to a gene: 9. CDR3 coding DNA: TGTGCCAGCAGACCGGGACAGGGATTAATTGGCTACACCTTC. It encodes CASRPGQGLIGYTF.

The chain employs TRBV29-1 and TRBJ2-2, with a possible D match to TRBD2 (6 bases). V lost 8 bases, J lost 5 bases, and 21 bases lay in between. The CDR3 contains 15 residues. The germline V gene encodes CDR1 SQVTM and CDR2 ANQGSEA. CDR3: CSIRRRGDSTGELFF. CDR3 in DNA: TGCAGCATCAGAAGGCGCGGGGACTCTACCGGGGAGCTGTTTTTT.

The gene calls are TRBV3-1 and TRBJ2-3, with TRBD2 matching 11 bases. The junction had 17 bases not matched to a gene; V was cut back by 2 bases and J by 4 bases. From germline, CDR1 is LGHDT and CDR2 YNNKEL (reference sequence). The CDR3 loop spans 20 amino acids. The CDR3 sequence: CASSQTAGLGSGGASDTQYF. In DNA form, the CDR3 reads TGTGCCAGCAGCCAAACAGCGGGTTTGGGTAGCGGGGGGGCTTCAGATACGCAGTATTTT.